Listed here are 29 T cell receptor beta chains from one sample, sequenced in a study of control samples from healthy donors and cancer patients. Clones were read by immunoSEQ multiplex PCR, and TCRdb kept only the in-frame ones, dropping some. The sample yields under 150,000 clones, more than 85% seen once. Sequenced input: blood. Receptors were obtained from a woman aged 25-40 years in good health.

The chain is built from TRBV28 and TRBJ1-2; the D is unclear. The CDR3 is made up of 14 amino acids. V was trimmed by 4 bases and J by 7 bases, leaving 16 bases between them. The germline V gene encodes CDR1 MDHEN and CDR2 SYDVKM. CDR3 nucleotide sequence: TGTGCCAGCAGTTCCCCTCCGGGTTTTGGTGGCTACACCTTC. This codes for CASSSPPGFGGYTF.

The rearrangement links TRBV5-1 to TRBJ2-7; tentative D call: TRBD1 (7 bases). Trimming removed 0 bases at V and 3 bases at J, with 13 bases between. Germline V gene sequence: CDR1 SGHRS, CDR2 YFSETQ. The CDR3 is made up of 15 amino acids. CDR3: CASSLDRGLNYEQYF. The CDR3 DNA follows: TGCGCCAGCAGCTTGGACAGGGGACTCAACTACGAGCAGTACTTC.

The rearrangement joins TRBV5-6 to TRBJ1-5, with a weak D call TRBD1 (5 bases). Trimming shortened V by 0 bases and J by 3 bases, and 7 bases separated the two germline ends. Germline assignment: CDR1 SGHDT and CDR2 YYEEEE. The CDR3 contains 14 residues. The CDR3 spells CASSLGGHNQPQHF. Here the CDR3 DNA reads TGTGCCAGCAGCTTGGGGGGCCACAATCAGCCCCAGCATTTT.

J is TRBJ1-2 and V is TRBV3-1 (or the pseudogene TRBV3-2); 7 positions match TRBD1. The CDR3 extends over 14 amino acids. Trimming at V came to 4 bases and at J to 0 bases, leaving 2 bases not matched to a gene. Germline-derived CDR1 and CDR2 are LGHDT and YNNKEL (reference sequence). CDR3 nucleotide sequence: TGTGCCAGCAGCCGTGGGACAGCTAACTATGGCTACACCTTC. Its translation is CASSRGTANYGYTF.

The chain links TRBV29-1 to TRBJ2-7, with D uncertain. Germline CDR1 SQVTM, CDR2 ANQGSEA. The ends were cut back, 7 bases at V and 6 bases at J, with 19 bases in the middle. This CDR3 contains 13 residues. In DNA form, the CDR3 reads TGCAGCGGCTCGCGCTCCTCGTTCGGCGAGCAGTACTTC. It encodes CSGSRSSFGEQYF.

CDR3 bases: TGTGCCAGCAGCTTCGTACCGGGGGATGAGCAGTTCTTC. Protein sequence: CASSFVPGDEQFF. The rearrangement joins TRBV5-4 to TRBJ2-1, with D possibly matching TRBD2 (6 bases). V was clipped by 2 bases and J by 8 bases, with 11 bases between them. The CDR3 contains 13 residues. The V gene's germline CDR1 is SGHNT and CDR2 YYREEE (reference sequence).

About this clone itself: A junction end diverges from the germline sequence, so it may reflect a read error. The genes are TRBV2 and TRBJ2-7, with TRBD1 identical over 9 bases. The CDR3 loop spans 16 amino acids. Germline lookup yields CDR1 SNHLY and CDR2 FYNNEI. The CDR3 DNA sequence: TGTGCCAGCAGTACCTTTGATAAGACAGGGGGTTCGGGGTTCAACTTC. Translation gives CASSTFDKTGGSGFNF. The entire variable domain, with the rest obtained from reference TRBV2 and TRBJ2-7, is as follows: EPEVTQTPSHQVTQMGQEVILRCVPISNHLYFYWYRQILGQKVEFLVSFYNNEISEKSEIFDDQFSVERPDGSNFTLKIRSTKLEDSAMYFCASSTFDKTGGSGFNFGPGTRLTVT.

The chain uses TRBV7-6 and TRBJ2-7; 8 nucleotides align to TRBD1. CDR1 and CDR2 (germline): SGHVS, FNYEAQ. V was clipped by 5 bases and J by 7 bases; unmatched bases: 7. The CDR3 length is 13 residues. The CDR3 region has the DNA TGTGCCAGCAGCCTTCAGGGGGCGCGGGAGCAGTACTTC. Translation: CASSLQGAREQYF. The full variable domain, in which reference TRBV7-6 and TRBJ2-7 provide the parts outside the CDR3, is GAGVSQSPRYKVTKRGQDVALRCDPISGHVSLYWYRQALGQGPEFLTYFNYEAQQDKSGLPNDRFSAERPEGSISTLTIQRTEQRDSAMYRCASSLQGAREQYFGPGTRLTVT.

The V call is TRBV6-6, the J call TRBJ2-1; 12 bases are shared with TRBD2. Germline loops: CDR1 MNHNY, CDR2 SVGAGI (reference sequence). This CDR3 is 16 amino acids long. Trimming cost V 4 bases and J 3 bases; bases outside gene matches: 4. CDR3 protein: CASSLVTSGSYNEQFF. Written as DNA, the CDR3 is TGTGCCAGCAGTTTAGTGACTAGCGGGAGCTACAATGAGCAGTTCTTC.

To note about this clone: The junction and the germline gene differ at one end; a read error may be behind it. This chain joins TRBV5-6 and TRBJ2-7, with TRBD1 matching over 7 bases. The CDR3 contains 15 residues. Germline V gene sequence: CDR1 SGHDT, CDR2 YYEEEE. The CDR3 region is CASSLDIQGIHEQHF. The CDR3, as DNA: TGTGCCAGCAGCTTGGACATACAGGGGATCCACGAGCAGCACTTC. Full variable domain (outside the CDR3, taken from reference TRBV5-6 and TRBJ2-7): DAGVTQSPTHLIKTRGQQVTLRCSPKSGHDTVSWYQQALGQGPQFIFQYYEEEERQRGNFPDRFSGHQFPNYSSELNVNALLLGDSALYLCASSLDIQGIHEQHFGPGTRLTVT.

The rearrangement links TRBV21-1 to TRBJ2-2; the table gives TRBD1 as D, unverified against the DNA. TRBV21-1 corresponds to a pseudogene. The CDR3 covers 17 residues. The CDR3 spells CASSKRAGTGNTGELFF. The DNA of the CDR3 is TGTGCCAGCAGCAAAAGAGCCGGGACAGGGAACACCGGGGAGCTGTTTTTT.

J is TRBJ2-7 and V is TRBV11-2; the match to TRBD2 covers 9 bases. The germline V gene has CDR1 SGHAT and CDR2 FQNNGV. Unmatched junction bases numbered 11, after V lost 5 bases and J lost 0 bases. This CDR3 has 17 residues. This chain's CDR3 is CASSPKAAGGVSYEQYF. The CDR3 nucleotides read TGTGCCAGCAGCCCGAAAGCAGCGGGAGGTGTCTCCTACGAGCAGTACTTC.

In regard to this clone: Other DNA variants within this sample encode the same CDR3. This chain connects TRBV29-1 to TRBJ2-5, with 13 bases identical to TRBD2. Germline V CDR1 and CDR2: SQVTM, ANQGSEA. The CDR3 is 14 amino acids. With 4 bases clipped from V and 2 bases from J, the junction kept 1 base outside the gene matches. CDR3 residues: CSVGGLAGQETQYF. The CDR3 DNA sequence: TGCAGCGTTGGGGGACTAGCGGGGCAAGAGACCCAGTACTTC.

This chain connects TRBV3-1 (or the pseudogene TRBV3-2) to TRBJ2-7; D is perhaps TRBD1 (6 bases). V lost 8 bases and J 7 bases, leaving 18 bases between the germline ends. The CDR3 runs 13 residues. Germline V CDR1 and CDR2: LGHDT, YNNKEL (reference sequence). DNA for the CDR3: TGTGCCAGCGGTTCACAGGGTACGGGGGAGCAGTACTTC. Its protein is CASGSQGTGEQYF.

As for this clone: Other DNA sequences within the sample encode an identical CDR3. CDR3 residues: CSVEAGRETQYF. The CDR3 DNA is TGCAGCGTTGAAGCCGGAAGGGAGACCCAGTACTTC. The chain has TRBV29-1 and TRBJ2-5, with D hard to call. This CDR3 is built from 12 residues. Between the trimmed V and J ends, which lost 1 base and 5 bases, there was a span of 8 bases. Germline V gene sequence: CDR1 SQVTM, CDR2 ANQGSEA. The variable domain in full, completed from reference TRBV29-1 and TRBJ2-5, reads SAVISQKPSRDICQRGTSLTIQCQVDSQVTMMFWYRQQPGQSLTLIATANQGSEATYESGFVIDKFPISRPNLTFSTLTVSNMSPEDSSIYLCSVEAGRETQYFGPGTRLLVL.

The chain recombines TRBV5-1 with TRBJ2-7, with a possible D match to TRBD1 (5 bases). The CDR3 length is 14 residues. Germline assignment: CDR1 SGHRS and CDR2 YFSETQ. Trimming removed 0 bases at V and 3 bases at J, with 10 bases between. The CDR3 sequence: CASSLARTNYEQYF. Written as DNA, the CDR3 is TGCGCCAGCAGCTTGGCCCGGACAAACTACGAGCAGTACTTC.

The gene calls are TRBV7-8 and TRBJ1-5, with D uncertain. With 5 bases removed from V and 4 bases from J, the gap between germline ends came to 9 bases. The V gene's germline CDR1 is SGHVS and CDR2 FQNEAQ. The CDR3 totals 13 residues. The DNA of the CDR3 is TGTGCCAGCAGCCCACGAACGAATCAGCCCCAGCATTTT. The encoded protein is CASSPRTNQPQHF.

V usage is TRBV5-4 and J usage is TRBJ1-4; possibly TRBD1 for D (5 bases). Germline-derived CDR1 and CDR2 are SGHNT and YYREEE (reference sequence). The CDR3 totals 15 residues. The V end was cut by 0 bases, the J end by 5 bases, with 11 bases between. The CDR3 bases are TGTGCCAGCAGCTTGGCGGGCAGGGCGAATGAAAAACTGTTTTTT. It codes for CASSLAGRANEKLFF.

J is TRBJ2-6 and V is TRBV18, with 8 bases fitting TRBD1. This CDR3 spans 15 amino acids. Germline V gene lookup returns CDR1 KGHSH and CDR2 LQKENI. J gave up 0 bases and V 8 bases, and 3 bases lay outside the gene matches. The CDR3 here is CASTDRASGANVLTF. CDR3 DNA: TGTGCCAGCACGGACAGGGCCTCTGGGGCCAACGTCCTGACTTTC.

This chain joins TRBV5-1 and TRBJ1-5; the D gene is possibly TRBD1 (5 bases). Trimming left V 0 bases short and J 2 bases short, with 6 bases between. CDR1 and CDR2 from the germline V gene are SGHRS and YFSETQ. The CDR3 totals 14 residues. The CDR3 spells CASSLVGGNQPQHF. In DNA form, the CDR3 reads TGCGCCAGCAGCTTGGTAGGGGGCAATCAGCCCCAGCATTTT.

The chain uses TRBV29-1 and TRBJ1-1, with 8 bases fitting TRBD1. Per the germline V gene, CDR1 is SQVTM and CDR2 is ANQGSEA. The length of the CDR3 is 16 residues. Trimming at V came to 4 bases and at J to 4 bases, leaving 14 bases not matched to a gene. The CDR3 region has the DNA TGCAGCGTTGCGGAGGGATTTGACAGGGGAATCACTGAAGCTTTCTTT. Translating it yields CSVAEGFDRGITEAFF.

The genes are TRBV19 and TRBJ2-1; 9 nucleotides match TRBD2. Looked up from germline, CDR1 is LNHDA and CDR2 is SQIVND (reference sequence). V was pared by 5 bases and J by 5 bases, with 4 bases of the junction left unmatched. The CDR3 covers 14 residues. Here the CDR3 DNA reads TGTGCCAGTAGTCGGCTAGCGGGAAACAATGAGCAGTTCTTC. Translation gives CASSRLAGNNEQFF.

This clone was seen only once. The V and J genes are TRBV19 and TRBJ2-7; 11 positions agree with TRBD2. There are 15 residues in the CDR3. Germline CDR1 LNHDA, CDR2 SQIVND (reference sequence). V gave up 5 bases and J gave up 4 bases; unmatched junction bases: 7. As DNA, the CDR3 is TGTGCCAGTAGTCAAGGGGGACTAGCGGTTTACGAGCAGTACTTC. This encodes CASSQGGLAVYEQYF.

The genes are TRBV5-1 and TRBJ1-6; perhaps TRBD1 as D (5 bases). The CDR3 has 15 amino acids. The V end was cut by 5 bases, the J end by 10 bases, with 19 bases between. Germline V gene data show CDR1 as SGHRS and CDR2 as YFSETQ. The CDR3 DNA reads TGCGCCAGCAGTCCGTCCGAGGGGTTGGGCTCACCCCTCCACTTT. It yields the protein CASSPSEGLGSPLHF.

This chain uses TRBV7-9 with TRBJ2-5; no definite D call. Per germline, CDR1 SEHNR and CDR2 FQNEAQ (reference sequence). CDR3 length equals 15 residues. The V end was cut by 4 bases, the J end by 5 bases, with 17 bases between. As DNA, the CDR3 is TGTGCCAGCAGCTCCCCGAACCTAGGAAGCGAGACCCAGTACTTC. The encoded protein is CASSSPNLGSETQYF.

This chain connects TRBV27 to TRBJ2-7, with D maybe TRBD2 (6 bases). CDR3 length: 14 residues. Trimming stripped 4 bases from V and 2 bases from J, with 12 bases between. CDR1 MNHEY and CDR2 SMNVEV come from the germline V gene (reference sequence). CDR3 protein: CASSSPGETYEQYF. CDR3 in DNA: TGTGCCAGCAGTTCCCCGGGAGAAACCTACGAGCAGTACTTC.

In DNA, the CDR3 is TGTGCCAGCAGCGCTGGGACAGGGTGGAGCGAGCAGTACTTC. Residues: CASSAGTGWSEQYF. The chain has TRBV5-8 and TRBJ2-7; 9 bases agree with TRBD1. V was clipped by 4 bases and J by 6 bases; unmatched bases: 8. The CDR3 length is 14 residues. Per germline, CDR1 SGHTS and CDR2 YDEGEE.

This sequence joins TRBV4-2 and TRBJ2-1, with TRBD2 identical over 11 bases. This CDR3 contains 17 residues. Germline V gene data show CDR1 as LGHNA and CDR2 as YNFKEQ. V gave up 2 bases and J gave up 5 bases; unmatched junction bases: 8. The CDR3 region has the DNA TGTGCCAGCAGCCAAACTGGGACTAGCGGAAACAACAATGAGCAGTTCTTC. It encodes CASSQTGTSGNNNEQFF.

V and J are TRBV5-4 and TRBJ2-3; 10 bases agree with TRBD2. The germline CDR1 and CDR2 sequences are SGHNT and YYREEE (reference sequence). The CDR3 loop spans 16 amino acids. The trim removed 4 bases at V and 1 base at J, leaving 6 bases unmatched. CDR3 DNA sequence: TGTGCCAGCAGCCGGCCCCTAGCGGGGGGCACAGATACGCAGTATTTT. Translating it yields CASSRPLAGGTDTQYF.